Shown below are 12 T cell receptor beta chains from a single sample sequenced in a study of control samples from healthy donors and cancer patients. This table comes from immunoSEQ multiplex PCR, and its TCRdb copy is limited to in-frame clones, with some not included. Here the sample spans 150,000 to 200,000 clones, approximately 92% being singletons. The sample comprised blood. The source is a man aged 30 to 45 in good health.

The CDR3 bases are TGTGCCAGCAGTCCTTCGCTTAAACGTCACGAGCAGTACTTC. It codes for CASSPSLKRHEQYF. This chain links TRBV6-5 with TRBJ2-7; D call uncertain. This CDR3 is built from 14 residues. Germline lookup yields CDR1 MNHEY and CDR2 SVGAGI. V gave up 5 bases and J gave up 5 bases, with 16 bases separating them.

This rearrangement joins TRBV3-1 (or the pseudogene TRBV3-2) to TRBJ1-3, with 8 bases fitting TRBD1. Germline V CDR1 and CDR2: LGHDT, YNNKEL (reference sequence). The junction had 4 bases not matched to a gene; V was cut back by 5 bases and J by 4 bases. This CDR3 region has 14 residues. In nucleotides, the CDR3 is TGTGCCAGCAGCGGAGGACAGGGAGGAAACACCATATATTTT. It translates to CASSGGQGGNTIYF.

The V gene is TRBV14, the J gene TRBJ2-1; tentatively, D is TRBD2 (5 bases). The CDR3 runs to 14 residues. V lost 2 bases and J lost 4, with 9 bases in between. Per germline, CDR1 SGHDN and CDR2 FVKESK. The DNA of the CDR3 is TGTGCCAGCAGCCAACGGGAATCGTACAATGAGCAGTTCTTC. Translation: CASSQRESYNEQFF. The variable domain in full, with the rest retrieved from reference TRBV14 and TRBJ2-1, is EAGVTQFPSHSVIEKGQTVTLRCDPISGHDNLYWYRRVMGKEIKFLLHFVKESKQDESGMPNNRFLAERTGGTYSTLKVQPAELEDSGVYFCASSQRESYNEQFFGPGTRLTVL.

The V and J genes are TRBV24-1 and TRBJ2-7, with 12 positions matching TRBD1. Per the germline V gene, CDR1 is KGHDR and CDR2 is SFDVKD. The CDR3 contains 13 residues. The ends lost 5 bases at V and 5 bases at J; junction bases unmatched: 0. The CDR3 nucleotides read TGTGCCACCAGTGGGGACAGGGGGCACGAGCAGTACTTC. As protein: CATSGDRGHEQYF.

This rearrangement joins TRBV19 to TRBJ1-1, with D unclear. Germline CDR1 and CDR2: LNHDA and SQIVND (reference sequence). This CDR3 spans 13 amino acids. V lost 3 bases and J 7 bases, leaving 12 bases between the germline ends. Here the CDR3 DNA reads TGTGCCAGTAGTATTCTTATGGGATATGAAGCTTTCTTT. Residues: CASSILMGYEAFF.

The V call is TRBV5-6, the J call TRBJ2-1, with TRBD2 identical over 9 bases. This CDR3 has 15 amino acids. V lost 2 bases to trimming and J lost 6 bases; unmatched junction nucleotides: 6. From germline, CDR1 is SGHDT and CDR2 YYEEEE. The CDR3 sequence: CASSFGGGGPNEQFF. Written as DNA, the CDR3 is TGTGCCAGCAGCTTTGGCGGGGGGGGCCCCAATGAGCAGTTCTTC.

The CDR3 reads CASSRQGPMNTGELFF. The DNA of the CDR3 is TGTGCCAGCAGCCGACAGGGGCCCATGAACACCGGGGAGCTGTTTTTT. This rearrangement joins TRBV27 to TRBJ2-2; 8 bases are a match to TRBD1. CDR1 MNHEY and CDR2 SMNVEV come from the germline V gene (reference sequence). J lost 1 base, V lost 6 bases, and 7 bases had no gene match. The CDR3 loop spans 16 amino acids.

The chain uses TRBV5-4 and TRBJ1-1; D is undetermined. Germline CDR1 reads SGHNT; CDR2 reads YYREEE (reference sequence). This CDR3 is built from 15 residues. V lost 0 bases to trimming and J lost 6 bases, with 15 bases between them. The DNA for the CDR3 is TGTGCCAGCAGCTTGGTCCCGGGAGTCGAGGCTGAAGCTTTCTTT. Amino acid sequence: CASSLVPGVEAEAFF. Filled out from reference TRBV5-4 and TRBJ1-1, the complete variable domain reads ETGVTQSPTHLIKTRGQQVTLRCSSQSGHNTVSWYQQALGQGPQFIFQYYREEENGRGNFPPRFSGLQFPNYSSELNVNALELDDSALYLCASSLVPGVEAEAFFGQGTRLTVV.

The rearrangement links TRBV19 to TRBJ1-3; weak D call: TRBD1 (5 bases). Germline V gene data show CDR1 as LNHDA and CDR2 as SQIVND (reference sequence). This CDR3 spans 14 amino acids. V lost 10 bases and J 4 bases, leaving 17 bases between the germline ends. The CDR3 here is CATSGMASGNTIYF. CDR3 sequence (DNA): TGTGCCACCTCAGGGATGGCGTCCGGAAACACCATATATTTT.

The chain joins TRBV14 to TRBJ2-7; tentatively, D is TRBD1 (6 bases). The V and J ends lost 4 bases and 3 bases respectively, with 19 bases between them. Germline CDR1 and CDR2: SGHDN and FVKESK. CDR3 length: 16 residues. CDR3 DNA sequence: TGTGCCAGCAGCCGTAACAGGGTGTCCTTGGGCTACGAGCAGTACTTC. Translation gives CASSRNRVSLGYEQYF.

This chain connects TRBV24-1 to TRBJ1-2, with 8 positions matching TRBD1. Looked up from germline, CDR1 is KGHDR and CDR2 is SFDVKD. The V and J ends lost 8 bases and 4 bases, in that order; junction bases with no gene match: 14. CDR3 length equals 16 residues. The CDR3 here is CATTPPQGAPLYGYTF. In DNA, the CDR3 is TGTGCCACCACCCCCCCCCAGGGGGCGCCTCTCTATGGCTACACCTTC.

This chain links TRBV4-2 with TRBJ1-5, with 9 nucleotides matching TRBD1. The CDR3 has 19 residues. Germline V CDR1 and CDR2: LGHNA, YNFKEQ. J was trimmed by 3 bases and V by 0 bases; bases with no gene match: 12. CDR3 loop: CASSQDQGTGSLINQPQHF. The CDR3 nucleotides are TGTGCCAGCAGCCAAGATCAGGGGACAGGGAGCCTCATCAATCAGCCCCAGCATTTT.